These 9 T cell receptor beta chains originate from one sample sequenced in a study of T cell responses to AZD1222 COVID-19 vaccine. Repertoires were generated with immunoSEQ multiplex PCR, while TCRdb's copy carries only in-frame clones and drops some. Found here are about 130,000 clones, around 90% of them singletons; the top ten hold 1.1%. Specimen: peripheral blood, collected 28 days after the second AZD1222 dose. These receptors were collected from an adult who received the AZD1222 COVID-19 vaccine.

This chain uses TRBV5-1 with TRBJ1-2; 7 bases are a match to TRBD1. This CDR3 comprises 15 residues. Germline loops: CDR1 SGHRS, CDR2 YFSETQ. With V trimmed by 3 bases and J by 4 bases, 9 bases remained unmatched. Here the CDR3 reads CASSSGQAGGYGYTF. The CDR3, as DNA: TGCGCCAGCAGCTCAGGACAGGCCGGGGGCTATGGCTACACCTTC.

The chain carries TRBV7-9 and TRBJ1-2; possible D gene TRBD1, 5 bases. CDR1 and CDR2 (germline): SEHNR, FQNEAQ (reference sequence). The CDR3 loop spans 12 amino acids. The V and J ends lost 2 bases and 8 bases respectively, with 9 bases between them. CDR3 sequence (DNA): TGTGCCAGCAGCTTATGGGGCGAGGGCTACACCTTC. Protein product: CASSLWGEGYTF. The variable domain in full, with the rest retrieved from reference TRBV7-9 and TRBJ1-2, is DTGVSQNPRHKITKRGQNVTFRCDPISEHNRLYWYRQTLGQGPEFLTYFQNEAQLEKSRLLSDRFSAERPKGSFSTLEIQRTEQGDSAMYLCASSLWGEGYTFGSGTRLTVV.

The genes are TRBV7-2 and TRBJ1-3; possibly TRBD1 for D (5 bases). V lost 3 bases to trimming and J lost 0 bases, with 15 bases between them. CDR1 and CDR2 from the germline V gene are SGHTA and FQGNSA. This CDR3 is built from 17 residues. In DNA form, the CDR3 reads TGTGCCAGCAGCTTCCGGGGGGAAAGTAGCTCTGGAAACACCATATATTTT. Amino acids: CASSFRGESSSGNTIYF.

The chain carries TRBV6-6 and TRBJ1-3, with 8 positions matching TRBD1. The junction had 3 bases not matched to a gene; V was cut back by 6 bases and J by 2 bases. This CDR3 is built from 14 residues. Germline CDR1 and CDR2: MNHNY and SVGAGI (reference sequence). The CDR3 DNA reads as TGTGCCAGCAGGGACAGGGCCGCTGGAAACACCATATATTTT. Amino acids: CASRDRAAGNTIYF.

This clone has only one observation. This rearrangement joins TRBV5-1 to TRBJ2-2; TRBD1 matches at 9 bases. Looked up from germline, CDR1 is SGHRS and CDR2 is YFSETQ. The junction had 11 bases not matched to a gene; V was cut back by 4 bases and J by 7 bases. The CDR3 runs to 16 residues. For the CDR3, the DNA is TGCGCCAGCAGCCCGGACAGGGGTGGCCTAGGCGGGGAGCTGTTTTTT. Translation: CASSPDRGGLGGELFF.

The rearrangement uses TRBV9 and TRBJ1-1; TRBD1 aligns across 10 bases. The CDR3 sequence is 14 residues long. J gave up 7 bases and V 4 bases, and 7 bases lay outside the gene matches. Germline CDR1 reads SGDLS; CDR2 reads YYNGEE. This chain's CDR3 is CASSFQTGGSEAFF. In nucleotides, the CDR3 is TGTGCCAGCAGCTTTCAGACAGGGGGCAGTGAAGCTTTCTTT.

The genes are TRBV28 and TRBJ1-3, with D unresolved. Germline-derived CDR1 and CDR2 are MDHEN and SYDVKM. The CDR3 length is 13 residues. V dropped 7 bases and J dropped 7 bases, with 14 bases sitting between them. This CDR3 is CASNTFPPNTIYF. The CDR3 DNA is TGTGCCAGCAACACTTTCCCTCCTAACACCATATATTTT.

This chain links TRBV11-3 with TRBJ2-2; 8 positions agree with TRBD1. The CDR3 is made up of 15 amino acids. V lost 5 bases to trimming and J lost 5 bases; unmatched junction nucleotides: 7. Germline-derived CDR1 and CDR2 are SGHNT and YENEEA. The DNA for the CDR3 is TGTGCCAGCAGCCCTAGGGGGGACAGGACCGGGGAGCTGTTTTTT. As protein: CASSPRGDRTGELFF. Filled out from reference TRBV11-3 and TRBJ2-2, the complete variable domain reads EAGVVQSPRYKIIEKKQPVAFWCNPISGHNTLYWYLQNLGQGPELLIRYENEEAVDDSQLPKDRFSAERLKGVDSTLKIQPAELGDSAVYLCASSPRGDRTGELFFGEGSRLTVL.

The V call is TRBV28, the J call TRBJ1-5, with D hard to call. V lost 7 bases, J lost 2 bases, and 6 bases lay in between. The germline V gene has CDR1 MDHEN and CDR2 SYDVKM. This CDR3 comprises 12 residues. CDR3 sequence (DNA): TGTGCCAGCAAGAGGGGCAATCAGCCCCAGCATTTT. Its protein is CASKRGNQPQHF.